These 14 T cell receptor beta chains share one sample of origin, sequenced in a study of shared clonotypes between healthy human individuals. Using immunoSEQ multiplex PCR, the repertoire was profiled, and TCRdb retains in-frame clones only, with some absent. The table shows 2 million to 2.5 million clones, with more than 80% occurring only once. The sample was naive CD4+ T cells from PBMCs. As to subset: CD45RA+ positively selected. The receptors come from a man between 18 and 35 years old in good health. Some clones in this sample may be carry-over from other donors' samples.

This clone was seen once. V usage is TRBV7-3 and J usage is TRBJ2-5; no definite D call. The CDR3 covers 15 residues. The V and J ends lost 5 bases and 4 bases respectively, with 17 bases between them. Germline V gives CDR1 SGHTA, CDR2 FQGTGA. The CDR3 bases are TGTGCCAGCAGCCGGTATGCCTCCCCCACAGAGACCCAGTACTTC. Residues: CASSRYASPTETQYF.

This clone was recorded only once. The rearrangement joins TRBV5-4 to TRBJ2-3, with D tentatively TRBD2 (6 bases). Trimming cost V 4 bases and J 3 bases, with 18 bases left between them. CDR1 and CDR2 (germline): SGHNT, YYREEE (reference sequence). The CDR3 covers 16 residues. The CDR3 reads CASSVARDGRTDTQYF. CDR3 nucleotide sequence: TGTGCCAGCAGCGTAGCCAGGGACGGGAGAACAGATACGCAGTATTTT.

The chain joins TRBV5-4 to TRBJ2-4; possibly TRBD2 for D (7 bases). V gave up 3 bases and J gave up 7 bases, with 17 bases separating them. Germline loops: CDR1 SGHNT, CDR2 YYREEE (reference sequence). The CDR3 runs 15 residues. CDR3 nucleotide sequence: TGTGCCAGCAGCTCACAGGGCCTGGGGGGGAACATTCAGTACTTC. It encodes CASSSQGLGGNIQYF.

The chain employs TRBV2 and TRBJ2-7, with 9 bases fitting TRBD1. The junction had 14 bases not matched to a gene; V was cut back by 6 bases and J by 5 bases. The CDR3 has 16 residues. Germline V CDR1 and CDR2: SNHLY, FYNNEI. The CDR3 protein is CASSPTADRGSNEQYF. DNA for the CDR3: TGTGCCAGCAGCCCAACCGCCGACAGGGGGTCAAACGAGCAGTACTTC.

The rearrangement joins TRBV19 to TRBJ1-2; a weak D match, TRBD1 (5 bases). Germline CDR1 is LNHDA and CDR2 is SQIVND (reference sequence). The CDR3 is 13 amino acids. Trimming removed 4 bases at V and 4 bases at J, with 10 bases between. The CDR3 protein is CASSSRAGYGYTF. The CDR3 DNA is TGTGCCAGTAGTAGCAGGGCGGGCTATGGCTACACCTTC.

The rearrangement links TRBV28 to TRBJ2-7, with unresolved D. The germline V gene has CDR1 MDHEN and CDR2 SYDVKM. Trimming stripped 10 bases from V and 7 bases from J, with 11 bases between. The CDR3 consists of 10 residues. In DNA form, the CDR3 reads TGTGCCAACTCCTCGCGGGAGCAGTACTTC. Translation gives CANSSREQYF.

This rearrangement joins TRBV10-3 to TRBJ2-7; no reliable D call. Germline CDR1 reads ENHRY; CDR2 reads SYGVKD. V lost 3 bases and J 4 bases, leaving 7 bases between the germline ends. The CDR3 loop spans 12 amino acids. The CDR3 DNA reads TGTGCCATCAGTGAACTTTTTTACGAGCAGTACTTC. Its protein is CAISELFYEQYF.

Here the CDR3 DNA reads TGCAGCGTTGGGGGTCGACAGACGAACACTGAAGCTTTCTTT. Its protein product is CSVGGRQTNTEAFF. This sequence joins TRBV29-1 and TRBJ1-1; tentatively, D is TRBD1 (5 bases). Germline values: CDR1 SQVTM, CDR2 ANQGSEA. V dropped 4 bases and J dropped 1 base, with 13 bases sitting between them. The CDR3 is made up of 14 amino acids.

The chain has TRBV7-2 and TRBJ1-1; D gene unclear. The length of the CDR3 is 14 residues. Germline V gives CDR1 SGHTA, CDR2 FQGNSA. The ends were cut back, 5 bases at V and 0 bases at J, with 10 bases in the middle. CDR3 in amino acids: CASSTQTMNTEAFF. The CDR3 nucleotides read TGTGCCAGCAGCACACAGACGATGAACACTGAAGCTTTCTTT.

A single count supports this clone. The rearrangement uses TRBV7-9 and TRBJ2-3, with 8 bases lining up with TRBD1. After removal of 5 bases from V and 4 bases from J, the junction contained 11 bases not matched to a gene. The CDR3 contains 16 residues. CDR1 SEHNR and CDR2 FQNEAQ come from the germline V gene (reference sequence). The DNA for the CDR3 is TGTGCCAGCAGCCCCAGGACAGGGCAAGAGGCAGATACGCAGTATTTT. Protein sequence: CASSPRTGQEADTQYF.

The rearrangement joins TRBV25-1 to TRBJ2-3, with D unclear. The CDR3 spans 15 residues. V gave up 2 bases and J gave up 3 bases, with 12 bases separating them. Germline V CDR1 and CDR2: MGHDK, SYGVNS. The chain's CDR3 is CASSEDPMGTDTQYF. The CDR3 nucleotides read TGTGCCAGCAGTGAAGACCCGATGGGGACAGATACGCAGTATTTT.

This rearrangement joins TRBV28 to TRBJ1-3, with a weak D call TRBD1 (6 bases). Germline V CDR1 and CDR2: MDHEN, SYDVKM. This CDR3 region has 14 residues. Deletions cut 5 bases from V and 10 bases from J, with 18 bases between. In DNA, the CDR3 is TGTGCCAGCAGTCCTGAAGGCAGGGGAGGAACCATATATTTT. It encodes CASSPEGRGGTIYF.

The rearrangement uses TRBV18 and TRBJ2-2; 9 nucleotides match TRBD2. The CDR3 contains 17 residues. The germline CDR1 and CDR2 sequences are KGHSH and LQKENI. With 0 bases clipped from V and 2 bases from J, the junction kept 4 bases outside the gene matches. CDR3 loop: CASSPPGGRANTGELFF. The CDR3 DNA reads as TGTGCCAGCTCACCACCCGGCGGGAGGGCCAACACCGGGGAGCTGTTTTTT.

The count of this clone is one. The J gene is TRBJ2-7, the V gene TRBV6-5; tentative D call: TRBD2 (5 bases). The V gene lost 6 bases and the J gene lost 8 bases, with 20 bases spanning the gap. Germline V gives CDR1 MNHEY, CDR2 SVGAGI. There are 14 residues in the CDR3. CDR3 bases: TGTGCCAGCAGCCCGGACGGAGGTTTGAGGAAGCAGTACTTC. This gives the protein CASSPDGGLRKQYF.